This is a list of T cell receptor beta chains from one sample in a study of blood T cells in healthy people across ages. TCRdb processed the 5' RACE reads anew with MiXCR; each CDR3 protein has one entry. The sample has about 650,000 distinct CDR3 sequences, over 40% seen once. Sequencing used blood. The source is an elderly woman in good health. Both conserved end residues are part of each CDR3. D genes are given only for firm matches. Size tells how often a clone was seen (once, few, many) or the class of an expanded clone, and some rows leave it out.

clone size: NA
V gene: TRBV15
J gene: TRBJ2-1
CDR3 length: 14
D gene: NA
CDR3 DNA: TGTGCCACCGCGGGAAGACAGGATTACAATGAGCAGTTCTTC
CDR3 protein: CATAGRQDYNEQFF

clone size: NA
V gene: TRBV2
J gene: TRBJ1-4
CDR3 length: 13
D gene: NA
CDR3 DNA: TGTGCCAGCAGGCCCGACAGGAGTGAAAAACTGTTTTTT
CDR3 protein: CASRPDRSEKLFF

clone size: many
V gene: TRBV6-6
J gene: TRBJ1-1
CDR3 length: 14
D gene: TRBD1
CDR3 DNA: TGTGCCAGCACCGGACAGGGGATCAGCGCTGAAGCTTTCTTT
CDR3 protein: CASTGQGISAEAFF

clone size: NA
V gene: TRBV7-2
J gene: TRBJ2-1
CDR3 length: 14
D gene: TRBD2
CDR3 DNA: TGTGCCAGCACCCAAGCGGGGGTCTACAATGAGCAGTTCTTC
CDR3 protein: CASTQAGVYNEQFF

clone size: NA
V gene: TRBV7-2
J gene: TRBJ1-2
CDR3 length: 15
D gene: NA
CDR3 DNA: TGTGCCAGCAGCTTAGAGGTGGGGGCTAACTATGGCTACACCTTC
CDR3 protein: CASSLEVGANYGYTF

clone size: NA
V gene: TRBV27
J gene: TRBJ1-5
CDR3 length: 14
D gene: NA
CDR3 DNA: TGTGCCAGCAGTTTCGGAATCAGCAATCAGCCCCAGCATTTT
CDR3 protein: CASSFGISNQPQHF

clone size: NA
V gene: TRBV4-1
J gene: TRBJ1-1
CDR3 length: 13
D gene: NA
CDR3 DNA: TGCGCCAGCAGCCCCAGAGGGGGGGAAGGCACTTTCTTT
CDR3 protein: CASSPRGGEGTFF

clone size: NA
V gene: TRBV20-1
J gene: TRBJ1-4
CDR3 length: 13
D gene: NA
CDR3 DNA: TGCAGTGCCTCTGTCTCGACTAATGAAAAACTGTTTTTT
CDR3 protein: CSASVSTNEKLFF

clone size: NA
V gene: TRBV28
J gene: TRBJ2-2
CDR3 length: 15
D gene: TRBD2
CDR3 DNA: TGTGCCAGCAGCCGCGGGGGTACGAACACCGGGGAGCTGTTTTTT
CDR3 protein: CASSRGGTNTGELFF

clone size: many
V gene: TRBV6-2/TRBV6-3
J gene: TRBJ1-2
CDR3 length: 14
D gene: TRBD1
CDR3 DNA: TGTGCCAGCGAGAGACAGGGAATAGGGTATGGCTACACCTTC
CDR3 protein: CASERQGIGYGYTF

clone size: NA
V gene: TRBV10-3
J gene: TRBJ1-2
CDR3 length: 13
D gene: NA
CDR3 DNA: TGTGCCATCAGTGGAGGTGGACCTTATGGCTACACCTTC
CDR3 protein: CAISGGGPYGYTF

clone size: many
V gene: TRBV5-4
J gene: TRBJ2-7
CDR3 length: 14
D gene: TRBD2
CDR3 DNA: TGTGCCAGCAGCTCCGGGGGGGTGACCTACGAGCAGTACTTC
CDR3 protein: CASSSGGVTYEQYF

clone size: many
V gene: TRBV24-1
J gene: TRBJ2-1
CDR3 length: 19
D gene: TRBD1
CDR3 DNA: TGTGCCACCAGTGATTTCGGGACAGGGGGCGGAAAATCCTACAATGAGCAGTTCTTC
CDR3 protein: CATSDFGTGGGKSYNEQFF

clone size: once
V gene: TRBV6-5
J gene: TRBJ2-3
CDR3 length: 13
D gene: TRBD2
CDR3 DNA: TGTGCCAGCAGTCAAAGCACTAGCGGGGCGCAGTATTTT
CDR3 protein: CASSQSTSGAQYF

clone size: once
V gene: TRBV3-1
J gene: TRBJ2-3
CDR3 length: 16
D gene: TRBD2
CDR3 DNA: TGTGCCAGCAGCCAGGCCTATACGGGAGGGCCGTCTTCGCGGTATTTT
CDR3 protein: CASSQAYTGGPSSRYF

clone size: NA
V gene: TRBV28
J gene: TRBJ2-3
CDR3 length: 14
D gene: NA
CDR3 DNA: TGTGCCAGCAGTGTTAGACAGGACACAGATACGCAGTATTTT
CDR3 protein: CASSVRQDTDTQYF

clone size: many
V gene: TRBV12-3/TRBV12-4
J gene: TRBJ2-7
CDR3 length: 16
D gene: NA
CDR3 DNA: TGTGCCAGCAGTTTATGGGACCCCAGATATTCGACCGAGCAGTACTTC
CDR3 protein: CASSLWDPRYSTEQYF

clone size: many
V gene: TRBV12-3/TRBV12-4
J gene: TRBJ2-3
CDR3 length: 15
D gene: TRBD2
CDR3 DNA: TGTGCCAGCAGTAAGCGGGGGGGCCGGACAGATACGCAGTATTTT
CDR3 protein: CASSKRGGRTDTQYF

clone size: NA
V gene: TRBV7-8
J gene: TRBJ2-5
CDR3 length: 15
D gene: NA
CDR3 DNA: TGTGCCAGCAGCTTAAAGAGGGGAACCTTCGCGGAGCAGTACTTC
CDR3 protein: CASSLKRGTFAEQYF

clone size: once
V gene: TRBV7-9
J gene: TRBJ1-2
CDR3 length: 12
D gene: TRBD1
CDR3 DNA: TGTGCCAGCAGCTCAGGGACAGATGGCTACACCTTC
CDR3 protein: CASSSGTDGYTF

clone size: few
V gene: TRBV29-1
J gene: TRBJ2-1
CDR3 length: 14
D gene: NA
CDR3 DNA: TGCAGCGTTGCGGGACGGATGGAACGCAATGAGCAGTTCTTC
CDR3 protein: CSVAGRMERNEQFF

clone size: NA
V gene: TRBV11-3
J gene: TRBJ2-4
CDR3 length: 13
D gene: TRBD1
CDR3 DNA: TGTGCCAGCAGCAAGGGGACAGAAAACATTCAGTACTTC
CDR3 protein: CASSKGTENIQYF

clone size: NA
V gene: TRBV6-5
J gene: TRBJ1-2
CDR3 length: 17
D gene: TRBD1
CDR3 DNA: TGTGCCAGCAGTTACTCATTCCAGGGGGCCTGCAACTATGGCTACACCTTC
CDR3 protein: CASSYSFQGACNYGYTF

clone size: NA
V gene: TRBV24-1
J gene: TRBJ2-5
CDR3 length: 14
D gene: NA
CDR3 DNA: TGTGCCACCAGTGATCAAACCTACCAAGAGACCCAGTACTTC
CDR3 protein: CATSDQTYQETQYF

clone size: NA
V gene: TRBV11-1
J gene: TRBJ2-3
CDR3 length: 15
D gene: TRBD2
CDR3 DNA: TGTGCCAGCAGCCTAAAGCGGGGGGTGCAAGATACGCAGTATTTT
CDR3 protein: CASSLKRGVQDTQYF

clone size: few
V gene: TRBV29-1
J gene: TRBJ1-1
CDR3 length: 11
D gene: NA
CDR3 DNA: TGCAGCGTTGGTCAACACACTGAAGCTTTCTTT
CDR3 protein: CSVGQHTEAFF

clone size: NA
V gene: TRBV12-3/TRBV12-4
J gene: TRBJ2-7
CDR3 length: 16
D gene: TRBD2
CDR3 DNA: TGTGCCAGCAGTTTGAAATACCTGGGAGGGCGAAGTGAGCAGTACTTC
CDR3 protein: CASSLKYLGGRSEQYF

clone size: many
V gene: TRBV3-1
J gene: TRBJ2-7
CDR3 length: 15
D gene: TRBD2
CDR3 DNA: TGTGCCAGCACCCAGTCCCAGCGGGAGGGAAACGAGCAGTACTTC
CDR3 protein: CASTQSQREGNEQYF

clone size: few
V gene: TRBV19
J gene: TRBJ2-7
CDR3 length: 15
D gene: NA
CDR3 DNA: TGTGCCAGTAGTATATCCGCCACTCTTTTCTACGAGCAGTACTTC
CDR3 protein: CASSISATLFYEQYF

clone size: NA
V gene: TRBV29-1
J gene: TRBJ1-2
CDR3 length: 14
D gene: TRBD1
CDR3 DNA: TGCAGCGTTGCGGACCTCTGGGGACAGGAAGCTTACACCTTC
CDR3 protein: CSVADLWGQEAYTF

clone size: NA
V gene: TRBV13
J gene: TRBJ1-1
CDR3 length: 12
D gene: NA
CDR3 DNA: TGTGCCAGCAGCTTTGGACAGCTCGAAGCTTTCTTT
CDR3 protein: CASSFGQLEAFF

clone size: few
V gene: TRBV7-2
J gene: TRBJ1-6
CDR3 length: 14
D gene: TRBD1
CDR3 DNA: TGTGCCAGCAGCCCACAGGGGGCGAATTCACCCCTCCACTTT
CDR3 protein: CASSPQGANSPLHF

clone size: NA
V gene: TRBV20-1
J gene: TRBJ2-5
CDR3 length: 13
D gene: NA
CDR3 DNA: TGCAGTGCTAGAGACCCGTACCAAGAGACCCAGTACTTC
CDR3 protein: CSARDPYQETQYF

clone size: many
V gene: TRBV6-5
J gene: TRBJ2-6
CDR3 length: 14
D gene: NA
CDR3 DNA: TGTGCCAGCAGTCCCACTTCTTGGGCCAACGTCCTGACTTTC
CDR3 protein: CASSPTSWANVLTF

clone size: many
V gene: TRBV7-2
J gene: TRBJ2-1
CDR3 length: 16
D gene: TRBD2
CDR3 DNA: TGTGCCAGCAGCTTAGTCCAGCGGGGGGGCCACAATGAGCAGTTCTTC
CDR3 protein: CASSLVQRGGHNEQFF